The sequence of this TCR beta chain was determined in a study of blood T cell repertoires in COVID-19. Study-wide background: The United States, Italy and Spain provided the acute and convalescent COVID-19 samples. T cells, B-cell-depleted T cells, or PBMCs supplied cDNA or gDNA.

The CDR3 runs to 16 residues. The V and J ends lost 9 bases and 0 bases, in that order; junction bases with no gene match: 8. Methods used by the authors: Estimated nucleated cell counts came from reference gene primer amplification. The method was immunoSEQ multiplex PCR; TCRdb's version includes in-frame clones alone and lacks a portion of them. The V and J calls and clone size are taken from that table; D and trimming were inferred from the DNA. The data hold 130,000 or so clones, with approximately 90% observed a single time. The genes are TRBV23-1 and TRBJ2-6; 7 bases fit TRBD1. TRBV23-1 falls under the ORF class, with uncertain function. Source material: peripheral blood. The TCR originated in a man aged 70-80 years with active COVID-19. Here the CDR3 reads CASSTGLISGANVLTF. The CDR3 DNA reads TGCGCCAGTTCGACAGGGCTTATCTCTGGGGCCAACGTCCTGACTTTC.